The 20 T cell receptor beta chains below were found in one sample sequenced in a study of T cell changes during pregnancy in multiple sclerosis. Sequencing used immunoSEQ multiplex PCR; TCRdb keeps in-frame clones, though not all of them. The data show some 80,000 clones, with 70% to 90% seen just once and approximately 1% held by the top ten. This sample comprised peripheral blood, obtained in the first trimester of pregnancy. The receptors derive from a female donor in good health, enrolled as a control in a pregnancy study.

J is TRBJ1-4 and V is TRBV9; D might be TRBD1 (6 bases). V was cut by 0 bases and J by 4 bases, with 13 bases left in between. CDR1 SGDLS and CDR2 YYNGEE come from the germline V gene. This CDR3 is 16 amino acids long. The CDR3 reads CASSVGRGQLNEKLFF. The CDR3 DNA follows: TGTGCCAGCAGCGTAGGGCGAGGACAGCTTAATGAAAAACTGTTTTTT.

The chain couples TRBV25-1 to TRBJ2-2; D may be TRBD1 (6 bases). This CDR3 is built from 14 residues. The V end was cut by 3 bases, the J end by 5 bases, with 10 bases between. Per the germline V gene, CDR1 is MGHDK and CDR2 is SYGVNS. CDR3 sequence: CASSDLDSTGELFF. The CDR3, as DNA: TGTGCCAGCAGTGACCTGGACAGTACCGGGGAGCTGTTTTTT. Full variable domain (remainder filled in from reference TRBV25-1 and TRBJ2-2): EADIYQTPRYLVIGTGKKITLECSQTMGHDKMYWYQQDPGMELHLIHYSYGVNSTEKGDLSSESTVSRIRTEHFPLTLESARPSHTSQYLCASSDLDSTGELFFGEGSRLTVL.

J is TRBJ2-7 and V is TRBV11-2; D ambiguous. V dropped 6 bases and J dropped 5 bases, with 11 bases sitting between them. The CDR3 covers 12 residues. Germline V gives CDR1 SGHAT, CDR2 FQNNGV. The CDR3 DNA follows: TGTGCCAGCAGTCCGACTGGAAACGAGCAGTACTTC. Translated, it gives CASSPTGNEQYF.

V and J are TRBV28 and TRBJ2-5; 7 bases fit TRBD1. The CDR3 has 15 residues. V shed 4 bases and J 2 bases; nucleotides not matched to a gene: 7. The germline V gene has CDR1 MDHEN and CDR2 SYDVKM. The CDR3 coding sequence is TGTGCCAGCAGTTCGTTCGGGACAGCGCAAGAGACCCAGTACTTC. This translates into CASSSFGTAQETQYF.

The chain recombines TRBV25-1 with TRBJ1-2, with TRBD1 matching 7 bases. From germline, CDR1 is MGHDK and CDR2 SYGVNS. V was pared by 4 bases and J by 7 bases, with 6 bases of the junction left unmatched. There are 13 residues in the CDR3. The CDR3 nucleotides are TGTGCCAGCAGTGTGACAGGGTCTGGTGGCTACACCTTC. Amino acid sequence: CASSVTGSGGYTF.

This chain links TRBV4-2 with TRBJ1-4, with TRBD1 as a possible D gene (6 bases). Germline CDR1 and CDR2: LGHNA and YNFKEQ. V lost 3 bases to trimming and J lost 3 bases, with 14 bases between them. This CDR3 has 16 residues. As DNA, the CDR3 is TGTGCCAGCAGCCAGGATCTCAGGGGAGCTAATGAAAAACTGTTTTTT. It codes for CASSQDLRGANEKLFF.

The gene calls are TRBV5-1 and TRBJ2-3; 8 bases are a match to TRBD1. This CDR3 has 16 residues. The J segment lost 0 bases and the V segment lost 3 bases, leaving 6 bases of the junction unmatched. CDR1 and CDR2 (germline): SGHRS, YFSETQ. The CDR3 reads CASSSQGASSTDTQYF. The CDR3 coding sequence is TGCGCCAGCAGCTCTCAGGGGGCCTCTAGCACAGATACGCAGTATTTT.

This rearrangement joins TRBV5-8 to TRBJ2-3; D gene uncertain. Trimming removed 4 bases from V and 9 bases from J, with 12 bases in between. The CDR3 has 12 residues. Germline V gene data show CDR1 as SGHTS and CDR2 as YDEGEE. Written as DNA, the CDR3 is TGTGCCAGCAGCCTTGCGGCGTCAACGCAGTATTTT. Protein product: CASSLAASTQYF.

The rearrangement uses TRBV19 and TRBJ1-5; 7 nucleotides line up with TRBD1. This CDR3 comprises 15 residues. Germline CDR1 and CDR2: LNHDA and SQIVND (reference sequence). V dropped 4 bases and J dropped 3; count of bases not matched to a gene: 6. CDR3 sequence: CASSRGTDFNQPQHF. DNA of the CDR3: TGTGCCAGTAGTAGAGGGACAGATTTCAATCAGCCCCAGCATTTT.

The chain combines TRBV4-1 with TRBJ2-7, with 8 bases identical to TRBD1. J lost 4 bases, V lost 1 base, and 6 bases had no gene match. Germline V gene lookup returns CDR1 MGHRA and CDR2 YSYEKL. The CDR3 consists of 15 residues. The CDR3: CASSQVAGGEYEQYF. Written as DNA, the CDR3 is TGCGCCAGCAGCCAAGTAGCAGGGGGCGAATACGAGCAGTACTTC.

V is TRBV27 and J is TRBJ2-1; 11 bases fit TRBD2. The V gene end was trimmed by 6 bases and the J gene end by 3 bases; junction bases not matched to a gene: 1. This CDR3 has 14 residues. Germline assignment: CDR1 MNHEY and CDR2 SMNVEV (reference sequence). The CDR3 bases are TGTGCCAGCAGGCTAGCGGGGGGCTACAATGAGCAGTTCTTC. It yields the protein CASRLAGGYNEQFF.

The chain recombines TRBV19 with TRBJ2-1; a weak D match, TRBD1 (5 bases). Germline lookup yields CDR1 LNHDA and CDR2 SQIVND (reference sequence). CDR3 length: 14 amino acids. V was cut by 3 bases and J by 7 bases, with 13 bases left in between. The chain's CDR3 is CASSIGRALNEQFF. In DNA, the CDR3 is TGTGCCAGTAGTATCGGCAGGGCATTGAATGAGCAGTTCTTC.

The chain links TRBV2 to TRBJ2-7, with TRBD1 matching 9 bases. The CDR3 sequence is 14 residues long. Per the germline V gene, CDR1 is SNHLY and CDR2 is FYNNEI. The junction had 9 bases not matched to a gene; V was cut back by 6 bases and J by 6 bases. DNA of the CDR3: TGTGCCAGCAGCCGGACAGGGGCGAGGGGCGAGCAGTACTTC. Translated, it gives CASSRTGARGEQYF.

The rearrangement links TRBV30 to TRBJ2-1, with unresolved D. V gave up 1 base and J gave up 0 bases, with 13 bases separating them. CDR1 GTSNPN and CDR2 SVGIG come from the germline V gene (reference sequence). The CDR3 contains 16 residues. The CDR3: CAWSDLSSSSYNEQFF. The CDR3 nucleotides read TGTGCCTGGAGTGACCTGAGTTCGAGCTCCTACAATGAGCAGTTCTTC. Combining the CDR3 with reference TRBV30 and TRBJ2-1 gives the whole variable domain SQTIHQWPATLVQPVGSPLSLECTVEGTSNPNLYWYRQAAGRGLQLLFYSVGIGQISSEVPQNLSASRPQDRQFILSSKKLLLSDSGFYLCAWSDLSSSSYNEQFFGPGTRLTVL.

The chain employs TRBV27 and TRBJ1-3; 7 bases match TRBD1. The germline V gene has CDR1 MNHEY and CDR2 SMNVEV (reference sequence). The CDR3 is 16 residues long. Losses at the gene ends were 7 bases for V and 1 base for J; bases not matched to a gene: 10. The CDR3 reads CASNRQGPLSGNTIYF. The CDR3 nucleotides are TGTGCCAGCAACCGACAGGGTCCACTATCTGGAAACACCATATATTTT.

This sequence joins TRBV6-4 and TRBJ2-5, with 11 bases lining up with TRBD2. V lost 6 bases to trimming and J lost 4 bases; unmatched junction nucleotides: 10. The CDR3 is 16 amino acids. Per the germline V gene, CDR1 is MRHNA and CDR2 is SNTAGT. This CDR3 reads CASSPTSGRGGETQYF. CDR3 DNA: TGTGCCAGCAGCCCTACTAGCGGGAGAGGAGGAGAGACCCAGTACTTC.

This rearrangement joins TRBV9 to TRBJ2-7, with a weak D call TRBD2 (6 bases). Germline-derived CDR1 and CDR2 are SGDLS and YYNGEE. The CDR3 is made up of 15 amino acids. Deletions cut 3 bases from V and 1 base from J, with 14 bases between. CDR3 bases: TGTGCCAGCAGCGCTCGACGGGAGCCTTCCTACGAGCAGTACTTC. Amino acids: CASSARREPSYEQYF.

The CDR3 sequence is CASSLVGGATYNEQFF. CDR3 bases: TGTGCCAGCAGCTTGGTAGGAGGGGCGACATACAATGAGCAGTTCTTC. The chain is built from TRBV5-4 and TRBJ2-1; TRBD2 might be the D (6 bases). The CDR3 covers 16 residues. With 0 bases removed from V and 4 bases from J, the gap between germline ends came to 14 bases. Germline V gene sequence: CDR1 SGHNT, CDR2 YYREEE (reference sequence).

The chain uses TRBV15 and TRBJ2-6; possibly TRBD1 for D (6 bases). The CDR3 runs to 18 residues. Germline CDR1 is LNHNV and CDR2 is YYDKDF (reference sequence). Between the trimmed V and J ends, which lost 5 bases and 1 base, there was a span of 18 bases. The CDR3, as DNA: TGTGCCACCAGCGCCCGAAGTACAGGGCTTTCTGGGGCCAACGTCCTGACTTTC. Amino acid sequence: CATSARSTGLSGANVLTF.

The J gene is TRBJ2-7, the V gene TRBV19; 7 bases are shared with TRBD1. The trim removed 5 bases at V and 4 bases at J, leaving 5 bases unmatched. Germline lookup yields CDR1 LNHDA and CDR2 SQIVND (reference sequence). This CDR3 spans 13 amino acids. Written as DNA, the CDR3 is TGTGCCAGTAGTCCGGGGACAGCGTACGAGCAGTACTTC. This encodes CASSPGTAYEQYF.